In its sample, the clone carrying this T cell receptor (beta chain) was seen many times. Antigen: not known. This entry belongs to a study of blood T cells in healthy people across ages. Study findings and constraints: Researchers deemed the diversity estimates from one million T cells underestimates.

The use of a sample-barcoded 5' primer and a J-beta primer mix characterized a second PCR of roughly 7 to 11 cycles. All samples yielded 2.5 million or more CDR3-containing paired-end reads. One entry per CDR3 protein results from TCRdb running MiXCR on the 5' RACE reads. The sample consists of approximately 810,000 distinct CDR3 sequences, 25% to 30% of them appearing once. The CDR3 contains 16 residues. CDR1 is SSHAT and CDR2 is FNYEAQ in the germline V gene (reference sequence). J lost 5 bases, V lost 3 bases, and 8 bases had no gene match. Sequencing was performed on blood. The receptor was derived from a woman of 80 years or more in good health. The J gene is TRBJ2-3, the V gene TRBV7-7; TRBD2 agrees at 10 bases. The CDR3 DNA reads TGTGCCAGCAGCTTTTGGCTAGCGGGGGTAAAAGATACGCAGTATTTT. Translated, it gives CASSFWLAGVKDTQYF.